The T cell receptor (beta chain) under discussion was sequenced for a study of metastatic and nonmetastatic thyroid tumors. Study information: It was across blood and tumor or nodule tissue from malignant and benign thyroid patients that repertoires were compared.

The CDR3 has 16 residues. V lost 0 bases and J lost 0, with 11 bases in between. Germline values: CDR1 SGHTA, CDR2 FQGNSA. General study results and limits: In both blood and tumor samples, TCR beta diversity was reported significantly higher for malignant than benign nodules.

As originally analysed: Building a distant-metastasis classifier for papillary thyroid cancer drew on CDR3 differences across clinicopathological groups. TCRdb called clones again from the PCR reads with MiXCR. The V and J calls were not made by the authors but by TCRdb's processing. The table includes fewer than 7,000 clones, approximately 30% detected once. All patients were untreated before thyroid surgery. On this clone itself: Its target is unknown.

This sequence originates from a female donor with papillary thyroid cancer or a benign thyroid nodule (not recorded which). Some clones in this sample may be carry-over from other donors' samples. The specimen was adjacent normal tissue. This chain uses TRBV7-2 with TRBJ1-1, with D perhaps TRBD1 (5 bases). The CDR3 region is CASSLASGAMNTEAFF. DNA for the CDR3: TGTGCCAGCAGCTTAGCGTCCGGGGCCATGAACACTGAAGCTTTCTTT.